These T cell receptor beta chains were read from a single sample in a study of control samples from healthy donors and cancer patients. Profiling relied on immunoSEQ multiplex PCR, and the TCRdb table lists in-frame clones only, not all of them. The sample has about 75,000 clones, 84% seen once. The source material was blood. These receptors were obtained from a man aged 50 or older in good health. Each CDR3 is given with its conserved first and last residue. A D gene is named only where the DNA matches it firmly. Only some rows state a clone size, as once, few, many or a class for expanded clones.

d_call,j_call,v_call,clone_size,cdr3_aa,cdr3_nt
-,TRBJ1-2,TRBV30,-,CAWGPTRNYGYTF,TGTGCCTGGGGTCCTACCAGGAACTATGGCTACACCTTC
TRBD1,TRBJ2-7,TRBV4-3,-,CASSQSGTGETYEQYF,TGCGCCAGCAGCCAGAGTGGGACAGGGGAAACCTACGAGCAGTACTTC
-,TRBJ1-1,TRBV4-3,-,CASSPFLNTEAFF,TGCGCCAGCAGCCCATTCTTGAACACTGAAGCTTTCTTT
TRBD1,TRBJ2-7,TRBV29-1,once,CSVLSGQGSYEQYF,TGCAGCGTCCTATCGGGACAGGGATCCTACGAGCAGTACTTC
-,TRBJ1-2,TRBV21-1,once,CASTPVEVGGYTF,TGTGCCAGCACTCCAGTTGAAGTGGGTGGCTACACCTTC
TRBD2,TRBJ2-5,TRBV7-2,-,CASSFPRLAWEETQYF,TGTGCCAGCAGCTTCCCCCGACTAGCGTGGGAAGAGACCCAGTACTTC
-,TRBJ2-5,TRBV28,-,CASSLPQGQETQYF,TGTGCCAGCAGTTTACCGCAGGGGCAAGAGACCCAGTACTTC
-,TRBJ2-5,TRBV5-1,-,CASSLRPGSQETQYF,TGCGCCAGCAGTCTTAGACCGGGATCCCAAGAGACCCAGTACTTC
TRBD1,TRBJ1-2,TRBV5-1,-,CASSLTTGTGYGYTF,TGCGCCAGCAGCCTAACGACAGGGACGGGCTATGGCTACACCTTC
-,TRBJ2-7,TRBV5-1,once,CASVEQGFGEQYF,TGCGCCAGCGTAGAACAGGGATTTGGGGAGCAGTACTTC
-,TRBJ1-2,TRBV28,once,CASSTFQGGYTF,TGTGCCAGCAGCACATTTCAGGGTGGCTACACCTTC
-,TRBJ1-5,TRBV4-1,-,CASSQVSSNQPQHF,TGCGCCAGCAGCCAAGTGAGTAGCAATCAGCCCCAGCATTTT